Each of the 4 T cell receptor beta chains below was sequenced from the same sample in a study of blood T cells in healthy people across ages. A sample-barcoded 5' primer and a J-beta primer mix were used in a second PCR of roughly 7 to 12 cycles. Each CDR3 protein is one row after TCRdb ran MiXCR on the 5' RACE reads. The top ten hold roughly 13% of the sample, which has about a million distinct CDR3 sequences, 30% to 40% seen once. The sample was blood. These TCRs come from a young man in good health.

The chain joins TRBV4-3 to TRBJ2-1; tentative D call: TRBD1 (5 bases). From germline, CDR1 is LGHNA and CDR2 YSLEER. The CDR3 has 15 amino acids. With 1 base removed from V and 7 bases from J, the gap between germline ends came to 14 bases. The CDR3 DNA reads as TGCGCCAGCAGCCAAGGGAGCAGGGCACGGAATGAGCAGTTCTTC. This translates into CASSQGSRARNEQFF.

The V call is TRBV20-1, the J call TRBJ2-5; D is perhaps TRBD1 (5 bases). This CDR3 is built from 9 residues. Germline V gene sequence: CDR1 DFQATT, CDR2 SNEGSKA (reference sequence). The ends were cut back, 5 bases at V and 9 bases at J, with 7 bases in the middle. This CDR3 is CSARQPQYF. The DNA of the CDR3 is TGCAGTGCTCGACAGCCCCAGTACTTC.

This chain joins TRBV7-8 and TRBJ2-1; perhaps TRBD2 as D (5 bases). Germline CDR1 SGHVS, CDR2 FQNEAQ. CDR3 length: 16 amino acids. Trimming left V 3 bases short and J 7 bases short, with 19 bases between. The CDR3 DNA follows: TGTGCCAGCAGCTTTACGGACCGAGCTAGCTTGAATGAGCAGTTCTTC. Amino acids: CASSFTDRASLNEQFF.

V is TRBV10-3 and J is TRBJ2-1, with 7 positions matching TRBD1. This CDR3 comprises 17 residues. Germline values: CDR1 ENHRY, CDR2 SYGVKD. J gave up 10 bases and V 1 base, and 16 bases lay outside the gene matches. CDR3 loop: CAISEWGQGQIPAEQFF. CDR3 bases: TGTGCCATCAGTGAGTGGGGCCAGGGACAGATCCCCGCCGAGCAGTTCTTC.